This TCR beta chain was captured by sequencing in a study of cytomegalovirus exposure and HLA in healthy donors. Overall study: Findings of an earlier analysis included 90 million to 120 million unique TCR beta sequences from roughly 200 million T cells. Whole-study results and caveats: The authors considered a cluster of highly shared sequence variants likely to be a sequencing artifact. Several top significant clusters appeared, in a later analysis, to be linked to common viral pathogens. The study designated fewer than 200 TCR beta chains cytomegalovirus-associated.

60 Vbeta and 13 Jbeta primers were used in PCR. The method was immunoSEQ multiplex PCR; TCRdb's version includes in-frame clones alone and lacks a portion of them. The table includes more than 110,000 clones, 70% detected once. With regard to this clone: What it binds is unknown.

Germline V gene sequence: CDR1 MNHNS, CDR2 SASEGT. The V and J ends lost 3 bases and 3 bases, in that order; junction bases with no gene match: 5. This CDR3 is built from 15 residues. This receptor was obtained from a woman in her sixties in good health and CMV-seropositive. The sequenced sample was PBMCs. This sequence joins TRBV6-1 and TRBJ2-3; 8 bases are shared with TRBD1. DNA for the CDR3: TGTGCCAGCAGTGAGCAGGGGGCGAGTACAGATACGCAGTATTTT. This sequence encodes CASSEQGASTDTQYF.